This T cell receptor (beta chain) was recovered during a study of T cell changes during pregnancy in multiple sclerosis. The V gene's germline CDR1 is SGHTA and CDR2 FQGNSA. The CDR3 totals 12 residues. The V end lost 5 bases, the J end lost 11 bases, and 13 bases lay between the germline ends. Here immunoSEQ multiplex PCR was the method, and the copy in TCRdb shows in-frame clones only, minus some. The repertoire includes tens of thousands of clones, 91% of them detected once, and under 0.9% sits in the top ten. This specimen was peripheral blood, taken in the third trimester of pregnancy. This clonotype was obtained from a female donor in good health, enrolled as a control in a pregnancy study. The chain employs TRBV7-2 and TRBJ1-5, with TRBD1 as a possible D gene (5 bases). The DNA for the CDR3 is TGTGCCAGCAGCACCGGGGGTGGGACCCAGCATTTT. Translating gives CASSTGGGTQHF.